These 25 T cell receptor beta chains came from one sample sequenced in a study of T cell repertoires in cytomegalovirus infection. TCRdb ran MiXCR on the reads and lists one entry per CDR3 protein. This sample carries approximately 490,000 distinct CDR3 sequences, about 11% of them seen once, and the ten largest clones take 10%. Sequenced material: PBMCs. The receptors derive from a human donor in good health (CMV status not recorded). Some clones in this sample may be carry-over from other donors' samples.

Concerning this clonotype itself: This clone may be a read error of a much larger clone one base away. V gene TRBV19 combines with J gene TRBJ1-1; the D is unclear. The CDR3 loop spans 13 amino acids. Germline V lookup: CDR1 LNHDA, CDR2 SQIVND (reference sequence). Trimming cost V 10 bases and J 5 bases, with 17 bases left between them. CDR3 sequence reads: CATNPAGETEAFF. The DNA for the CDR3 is TGTGCCACTAACCCGGCCGGGGAGACTGAAGCTTTCTTT.

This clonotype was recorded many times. The CDR3 protein is CASSTPGGYGYTF. The DNA of the CDR3 is TGTGCCAGCAGTACCCCGGGAGGCTATGGCTACACCTTC. This chain uses TRBV6-6 with TRBJ1-2, with unresolved D. The V and J ends lost 5 bases and 4 bases respectively, with 11 bases between them. Per germline, CDR1 MNHNY and CDR2 SVGAGI (reference sequence). The CDR3 is 13 residues long.

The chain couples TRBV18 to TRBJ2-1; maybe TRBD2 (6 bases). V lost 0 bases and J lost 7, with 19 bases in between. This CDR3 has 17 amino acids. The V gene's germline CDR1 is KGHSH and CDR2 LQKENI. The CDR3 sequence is CASSPPVKRALWNEQFF. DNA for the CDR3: TGTGCCAGCTCACCACCGGTGAAGCGGGCGCTTTGGAATGAGCAGTTCTTC.

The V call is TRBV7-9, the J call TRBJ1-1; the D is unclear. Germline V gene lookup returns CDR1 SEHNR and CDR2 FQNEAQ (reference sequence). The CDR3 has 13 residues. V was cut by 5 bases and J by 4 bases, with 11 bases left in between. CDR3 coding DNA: TGTGCCAGCAGCCCACAGTTCGGCACTGAAGCTTTCTTT. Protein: CASSPQFGTEAFF.

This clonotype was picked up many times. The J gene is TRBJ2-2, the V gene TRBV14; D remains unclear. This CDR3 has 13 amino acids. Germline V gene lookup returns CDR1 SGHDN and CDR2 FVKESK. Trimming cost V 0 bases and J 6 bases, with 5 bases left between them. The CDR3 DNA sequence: TGTGCCAGCAGCCAAGATTTGGCCGGGGAGCTGTTTTTT. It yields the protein CASSQDLAGELFF.

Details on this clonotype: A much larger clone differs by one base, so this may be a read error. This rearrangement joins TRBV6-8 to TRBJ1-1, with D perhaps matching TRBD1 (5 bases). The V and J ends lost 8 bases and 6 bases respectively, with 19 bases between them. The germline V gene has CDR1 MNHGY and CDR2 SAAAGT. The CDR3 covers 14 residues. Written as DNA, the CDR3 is TGTGCCAGCTGGGACCCGGGGAATAGTCCTGAAGCTTTCTTT. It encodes CASWDPGNSPEAFF.

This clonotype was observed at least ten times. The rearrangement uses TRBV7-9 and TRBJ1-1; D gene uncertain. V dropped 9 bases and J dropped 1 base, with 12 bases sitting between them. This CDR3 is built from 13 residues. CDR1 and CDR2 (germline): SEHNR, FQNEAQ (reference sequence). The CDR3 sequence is CASTRSANTEAFF. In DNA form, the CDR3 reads TGTGCCAGTACAAGGTCGGCGAACACTGAAGCTTTCTTT.

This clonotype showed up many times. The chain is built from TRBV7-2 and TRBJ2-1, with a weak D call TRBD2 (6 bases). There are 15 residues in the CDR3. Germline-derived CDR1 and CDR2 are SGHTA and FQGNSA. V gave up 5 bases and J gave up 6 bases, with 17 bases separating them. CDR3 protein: CASSPFSGVFNEQFF. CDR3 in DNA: TGTGCCAGCAGCCCTTTCTCGGGAGTTTTCAATGAGCAGTTCTTC.

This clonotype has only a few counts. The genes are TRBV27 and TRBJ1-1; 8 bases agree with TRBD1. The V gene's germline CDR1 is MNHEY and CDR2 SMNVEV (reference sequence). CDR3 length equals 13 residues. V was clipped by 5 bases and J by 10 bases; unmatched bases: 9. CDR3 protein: CASSPDREALAFF. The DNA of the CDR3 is TGTGCCAGCAGTCCGGACAGGGAGGCTCTAGCTTTCTTT.

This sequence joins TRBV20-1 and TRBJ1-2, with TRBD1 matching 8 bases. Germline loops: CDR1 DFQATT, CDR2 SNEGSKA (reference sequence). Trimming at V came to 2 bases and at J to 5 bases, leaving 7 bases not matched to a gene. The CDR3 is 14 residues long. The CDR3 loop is CSARPQGARYGYTF. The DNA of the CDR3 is TGCAGTGCTAGACCCCAGGGGGCACGTTATGGCTACACCTTC.

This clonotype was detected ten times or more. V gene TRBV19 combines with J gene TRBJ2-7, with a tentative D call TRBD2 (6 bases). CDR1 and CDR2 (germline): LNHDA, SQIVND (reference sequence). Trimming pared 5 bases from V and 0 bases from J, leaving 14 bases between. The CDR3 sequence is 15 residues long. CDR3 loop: CASSAVAVSSYEQYF. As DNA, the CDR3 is TGTGCCAGTAGTGCCGTAGCGGTAAGCTCCTACGAGCAGTACTTC.

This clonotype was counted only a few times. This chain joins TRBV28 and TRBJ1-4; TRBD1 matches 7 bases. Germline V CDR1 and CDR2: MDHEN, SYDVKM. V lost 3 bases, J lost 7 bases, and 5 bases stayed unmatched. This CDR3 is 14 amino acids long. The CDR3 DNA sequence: TGTGCCAGCAGTTTGACAGGGAATAGTGAAAAACTGTTTTTT. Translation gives CASSLTGNSEKLFF.

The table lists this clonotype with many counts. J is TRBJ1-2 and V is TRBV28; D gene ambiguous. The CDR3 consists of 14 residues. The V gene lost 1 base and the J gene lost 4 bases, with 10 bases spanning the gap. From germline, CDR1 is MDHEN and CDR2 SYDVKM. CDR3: CASSLSSLGYGYTF. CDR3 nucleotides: TGTGCCAGCAGTTTATCGTCCTTAGGCTATGGCTACACCTTC.

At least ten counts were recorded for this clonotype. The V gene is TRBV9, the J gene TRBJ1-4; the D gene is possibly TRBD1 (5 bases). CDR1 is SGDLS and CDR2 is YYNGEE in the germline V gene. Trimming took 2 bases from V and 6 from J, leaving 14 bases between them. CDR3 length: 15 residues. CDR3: CASSVQGRGDEKLFF. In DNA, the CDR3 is TGTGCCAGCAGCGTCCAGGGTCGGGGAGATGAAAAACTGTTTTTT.

The CDR3 here is CASSPRQGGDTQYF. In DNA form, the CDR3 reads TGTGCCAGCAGCCCCCGACAGGGAGGAGATACGCAGTATTTT. The chain carries TRBV7-9 and TRBJ2-3; D is perhaps TRBD1 (7 bases). The CDR3 spans 14 residues. CDR1 is SEHNR, CDR2 FQNEAQ, per germline (reference sequence). V was pared by 5 bases and J by 5 bases, with 14 bases between.

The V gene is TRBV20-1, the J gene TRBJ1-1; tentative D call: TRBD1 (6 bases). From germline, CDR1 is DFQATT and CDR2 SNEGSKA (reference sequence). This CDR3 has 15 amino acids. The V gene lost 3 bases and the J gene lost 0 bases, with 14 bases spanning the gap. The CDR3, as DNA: TGCAGTGCTAGGGACAGAACAGCCATGAACACTGAAGCTTTCTTT. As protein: CSARDRTAMNTEAFF.

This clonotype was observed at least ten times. CDR3 region: CASSLGTLEYTGELFF. DNA of the CDR3: TGTGCCAGCAGCTTGGGGACACTGGAATATACCGGGGAGCTGTTTTTT. The chain recombines TRBV7-3 with TRBJ2-2, with D perhaps TRBD1 (6 bases). V dropped 3 bases and J dropped 5 bases, with 16 bases sitting between them. The CDR3 has 16 residues. Germline V gives CDR1 SGHTA, CDR2 FQGTGA.

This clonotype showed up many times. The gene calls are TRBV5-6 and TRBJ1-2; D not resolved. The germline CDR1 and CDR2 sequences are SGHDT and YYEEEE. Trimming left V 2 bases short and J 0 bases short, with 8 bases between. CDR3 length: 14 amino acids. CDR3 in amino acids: CASSFKYPNYGYTF. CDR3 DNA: TGTGCCAGCAGCTTCAAGTACCCTAACTATGGCTACACCTTC.

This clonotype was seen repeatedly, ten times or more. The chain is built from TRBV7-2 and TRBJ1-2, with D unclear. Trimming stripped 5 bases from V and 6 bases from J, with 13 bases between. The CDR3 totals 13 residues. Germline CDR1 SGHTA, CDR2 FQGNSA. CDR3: CASSPGLTHGYTF. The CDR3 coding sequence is TGTGCCAGCAGCCCCGGACTTACTCATGGCTACACCTTC.

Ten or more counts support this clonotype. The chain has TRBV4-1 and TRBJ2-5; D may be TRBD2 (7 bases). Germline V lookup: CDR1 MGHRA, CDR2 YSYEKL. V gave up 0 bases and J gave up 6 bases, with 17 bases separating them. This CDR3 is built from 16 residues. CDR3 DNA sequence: TGCGCCAGCAGCCAAGACCGCGGGGGCGGGAGCAAGACCCAGTACTTC. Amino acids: CASSQDRGGGSKTQYF.

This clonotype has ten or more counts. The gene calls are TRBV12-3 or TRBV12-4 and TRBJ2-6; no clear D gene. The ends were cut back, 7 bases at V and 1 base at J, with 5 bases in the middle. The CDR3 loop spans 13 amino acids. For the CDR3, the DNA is TGTGCCAGCAAAAATTCTGGGGCCAACGTCCTGACTTTC. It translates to CASKNSGANVLTF.

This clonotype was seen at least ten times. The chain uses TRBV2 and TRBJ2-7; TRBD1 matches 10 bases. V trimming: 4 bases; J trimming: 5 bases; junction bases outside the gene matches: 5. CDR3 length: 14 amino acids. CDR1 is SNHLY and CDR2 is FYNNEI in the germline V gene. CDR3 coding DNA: TGTGCCAGCAGTGTCTCGGGACAGGGGAACGAGCAGTACTTC. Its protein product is CASSVSGQGNEQYF.

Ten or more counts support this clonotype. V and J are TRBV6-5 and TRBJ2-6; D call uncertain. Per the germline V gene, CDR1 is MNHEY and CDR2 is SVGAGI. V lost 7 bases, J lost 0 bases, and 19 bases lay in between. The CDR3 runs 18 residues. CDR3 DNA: TGTGCCAGCACCCCTATGAAACATCTAAACTCTGGGGCCAACGTCCTGACTTTC. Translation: CASTPMKHLNSGANVLTF.

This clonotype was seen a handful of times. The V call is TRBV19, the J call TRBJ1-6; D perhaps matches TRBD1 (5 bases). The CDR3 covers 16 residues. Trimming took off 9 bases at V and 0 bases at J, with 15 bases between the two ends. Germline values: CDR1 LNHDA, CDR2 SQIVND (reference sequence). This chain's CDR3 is CASRRGVSSYNSPLHF. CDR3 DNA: TGTGCCAGCCGGAGGGGAGTGAGCTCCTATAATTCACCCCTCCACTTT.

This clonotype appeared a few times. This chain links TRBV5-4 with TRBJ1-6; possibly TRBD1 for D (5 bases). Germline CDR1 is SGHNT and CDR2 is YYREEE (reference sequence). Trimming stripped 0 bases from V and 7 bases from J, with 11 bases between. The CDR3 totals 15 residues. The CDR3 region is CASSLVSGSNSPLHF. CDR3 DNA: TGTGCCAGCAGCTTGGTATCAGGGTCGAATTCACCCCTCCACTTT.